This TCR beta chain was sequenced for a study of shared clonotypes between healthy human individuals. Germline V gene sequence: CDR1 LNHNV, CDR2 YYDKDF (reference sequence). This CDR3 has 14 residues. Trimming removed 1 base from V and 6 bases from J, with 9 bases in between. The study's findings and limits: Across several donors, naive CD4 shared 5% to 6%, naive CD8 under 4%, memory CD4 roughly 2.4%, memory CD8 more than 0.35%. In this cohort, only blood was sampled, and tissue repertoires likely differ.

Each of the donors was a healthy adult who was HIV-negative and had not had a recent acute infection or vaccination. Deep-level running was used for the assay. The method was immunoSEQ multiplex PCR; TCRdb's version includes in-frame clones alone and lacks a portion of them. Seen here are about 680,000 clones, around three quarters observed once, and the top ten hold roughly 2%. Details on this clone: Its target is not known.

Sequenced sample: memory CD4+ T cells sorted from blood. Subset of the sample: CD45RA-negative fraction. The TCR sequence derives from a woman in her 30s in good health. The chain links TRBV15 to TRBJ1-4; no reliable D call. The DNA for the CDR3 is TGTGCCACCAGCAGAGGAGGAGGATATGAAAAACTGTTTTTT. Its translation is CATSRGGGYEKLFF. Looking up the rest from reference TRBV15 and TRBJ1-4 gives the full variable domain: DAMVIQNPRYQVTQFGKPVTLSCSQTLNHNVMYWYQQKSSQAPKLLFHYYDKDFNNEADTPDNFQSRRPNTSFCFLDIRSPGLGDTAMYLCATSRGGGYEKLFFGSGTQLSVL.